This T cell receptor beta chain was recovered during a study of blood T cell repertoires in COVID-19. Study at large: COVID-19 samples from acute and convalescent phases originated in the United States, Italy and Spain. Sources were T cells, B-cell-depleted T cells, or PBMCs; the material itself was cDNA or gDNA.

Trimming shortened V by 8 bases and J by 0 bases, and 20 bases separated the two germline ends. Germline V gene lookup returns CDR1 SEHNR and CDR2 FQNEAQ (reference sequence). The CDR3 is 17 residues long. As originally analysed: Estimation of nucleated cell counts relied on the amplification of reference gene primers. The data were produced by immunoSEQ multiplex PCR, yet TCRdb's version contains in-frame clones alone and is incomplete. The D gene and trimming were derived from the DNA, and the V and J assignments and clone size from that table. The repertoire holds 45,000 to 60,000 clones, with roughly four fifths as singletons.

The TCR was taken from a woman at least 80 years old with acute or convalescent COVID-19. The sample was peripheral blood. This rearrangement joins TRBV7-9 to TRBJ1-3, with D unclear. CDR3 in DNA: TGTGCCAGCGGTTTACGTCTGGGCTTCGCCTCTGGAAACACCATATATTTT. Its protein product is CASGLRLGFASGNTIYF.